This is a list of T cell receptor beta chains from one sample in a study of regulatory T cells in long-lasting Graves disease. TCRdb processed the multiplex PCR reads anew with MiXCR; each CDR3 protein has one entry. The sample includes almost 350,000 distinct CDR3 sequences, around a fifth of them seen just once. This specimen consisted of peripheral blood mononuclear cells (PBMCs), obtained when the disease was refractory, from a patient treated with antithyroid drugs. These receptors all come from a female donor with Graves disease. CDR3s include the opening cysteine and the closing phenylalanine or tryptophan. The D gene is left open where the match is weak. Clone sizes are given selectively: once, few, many, or a class where the clone is expanded.

v_gene,j_gene,d_gene,abundance,CDR3nt,CDR3aa
TRBV28,TRBJ1-2,TRBD1,many,TGTGCCAGCACCGGACAGGGGCTGGAGGGTTTC,CASTGQGLEGF
TRBV11-2,TRBJ2-7,TRBD1,NA,TGTGCCAGCAGCCTATGGACAGGGGTGAACGAGCAGTACTTC,CASSLWTGVNEQYF
TRBV27,TRBJ1-6,NA,many,TGTGCCAGCAGTCCACAGCTGTCTTCCACCCTCCACTTT,CASSPQLSSTLHF
TRBV9,TRBJ2-3,NA,NA,TGTGCCAGCAGCGCAGGGGAGTATACGCAGTATTTT,CASSAGEYTQYF
TRBV20-1,TRBJ2-7,TRBD2,NA,TGCAGTGCGGAACAGGGAGCTAGCGGGAGCTCCTACGAGCAGTACTTC,CSAEQGASGSSYEQYF
TRBV5-1,TRBJ2-7,NA,NA,TGCGCCAGCCGCCCATGGGAAGGTGGCGAGCAGTACTTC,CASRPWEGGEQYF
TRBV19,TRBJ1-5,NA,few,TGTGCCAGTAGTATAAGTGAGACGGCCCTCAATCAGCCCCAGCATTTT,CASSISETALNQPQHF
TRBV2,TRBJ1-1,NA,many,TGTGCCAGCAGTGCAGGGTCCGGTACGTACACTGAAGCTTTCTTT,CASSAGSGTYTEAFF
TRBV9,TRBJ2-6,TRBD1,few,TGTGCCAGCAGCGAAAGGACAGGGACCTTCAGGGGGGCCAACGTCCTGACTTTC,CASSERTGTFRGANVLTF
TRBV6-1,TRBJ2-7,TRBD1,many,TGTGCCAGCGTCCCCGGGACAGGGTGGAACGAGCAGTACTTC,CASVPGTGWNEQYF
TRBV10-2,TRBJ1-5,NA,few,TGCGCCAGCGGGCGGGAGGGGAGCCAGCCCCAGCATTTT,CASGREGSQPQHF
TRBV10-2,TRBJ1-5,TRBD1,few,TGCGCCAGCAGTGAGTCGCTCAGGGGGCCGAGCAATCAGCCCCAGCATTTT,CASSESLRGPSNQPQHF
TRBV20-1,TRBJ2-5,TRBD1,many,TGCAGTGCAGGAGGGACAGGGGATCAAGAGACCCAGTACTTC,CSAGGTGDQETQYF
TRBV7-2,TRBJ2-7,TRBD1,NA,TGTGCCAGCAGCCTAAGGCGGGACAGGGCCCACGAGCAGTACTTC,CASSLRRDRAHEQYF
TRBV6-1,TRBJ1-5,NA,NA,TGTGCCAGCAGTCCGCGGGGAGGCGGTCAGCCCCAGCATTTT,CASSPRGGGQPQHF
TRBV2,TRBJ2-5,NA,many,TGTGCCATAGGGGGGTCACAAGAGACCCAGTACTTC,CAIGGSQETQYF
TRBV4-3,TRBJ2-3,NA,NA,TGCGCCAGCAGCCAAGCTCTACCTAACTCTCTCTCCACAGATACGCAGTATTTT,CASSQALPNSLSTDTQYF
TRBV6-5,TRBJ1-1,NA,NA,TGTGCCAGCAGTTACGGGGCCCCCGGGACTGAAGCTTTCTTT,CASSYGAPGTEAFF
TRBV11-2,TRBJ2-3,NA,few,TGTGCCAGCAGCTTAGATCGGTCAGATACGCAGTATTTT,CASSLDRSDTQYF
TRBV20-1,TRBJ2-3,TRBD2,NA,TGCAGTGCTAATCAGGTAGCGGGGGACCGCACAGATACGCAGTATTTT,CSANQVAGDRTDTQYF
TRBV6-1,TRBJ1-5,NA,many,TGTGCCAGCATGTTCGGACAGCCCCAGCATTTT,CASMFGQPQHF
TRBV6-5,TRBJ1-4,NA,many,TGTGCCAGCAGTTACTTCGGGACGGCGAATGAAAAACTGTTTTTT,CASSYFGTANEKLFF
TRBV5-1,TRBJ2-1,TRBD2,NA,TGCGCCAGCAGCCCGACTAGCGGGACATACAATGAGCAGTTCTTC,CASSPTSGTYNEQFF
TRBV12-3/TRBV12-4,TRBJ2-2,NA,few,TGTGCCAGCATCCTGAACACGGCCCCCGGGGAGCTGTTTTTT,CASILNTAPGELFF
TRBV6-6,TRBJ1-3,NA,many,TGTGCCAGCAGTTACTCGGACAGCCCTGGAAACACCATATATTTT,CASSYSDSPGNTIYF
TRBV7-2,TRBJ1-1,NA,many,TGTGCCAGCAGCTCTACAGGGTTAACTGAAGCTTTCTTT,CASSSTGLTEAFF
TRBV12-3/TRBV12-4,TRBJ1-2,NA,many,TGTGCCAGCAGCTCACCCTATGGCTACACCTTC,CASSSPYGYTF
TRBV11-2,TRBJ1-4,NA,NA,TGTGCCAGCAGCTGGGGTTCAACTAATGAAAAACTGTTTTTT,CASSWGSTNEKLFF
TRBV4-1,TRBJ1-6,NA,NA,TGCGCCAGCAGCCAATATGCTTCACCCCTCCACTTT,CASSQYASPLHF
TRBV12-3/TRBV12-4,TRBJ1-2,TRBD1,many,TGTGCCAGCAGTTTTGGGTACAGGGGAGGTGGCTACACCTTC,CASSFGYRGGGYTF
TRBV30,TRBJ2-2,TRBD1,few,TGTGCCTGGAGCGTACAGGGGGCGAGGACCGGGGAGCTGTTTTTT,CAWSVQGARTGELFF
TRBV7-2,TRBJ1-2,NA,many,TGTGCCACACAGGGAGCATCTGGCTACACCTTC,CATQGASGYTF
TRBV2,TRBJ1-5,TRBD1,many,TGTGCCAGCAGCTTCCAGGGGGGCCAGCCCCAGCATTTT,CASSFQGGQPQHF
TRBV7-2,TRBJ1-4,NA,many,TGTGCCAGCAGCACGTACAGGGTAGTTGATGAAAAACTGTTTTTT,CASSTYRVVDEKLFF
TRBV24-1,TRBJ1-5,NA,many,TGTGCCACCAGCAGCAGGGGCAATCAGCCCCAGCATTTT,CATSSRGNQPQHF
TRBV20-1,TRBJ1-1,TRBD1,many,TGCAGTGCTAGACAGGACAGGGGAACTGAAGCTTTCTTT,CSARQDRGTEAFF
TRBV12-3/TRBV12-4,TRBJ2-2,NA,NA,TGTGCCAGCCGGGTGGGGCAGGGCTTTTTTGCGGACACCGGGGAGCTGTTTTTT,CASRVGQGFFADTGELFF
TRBV28,TRBJ2-7,NA,many,TGTGCCAGCAGGAACCAGGGACTCCAGTCAACCTACGAGCAGTACTTC,CASRNQGLQSTYEQYF
TRBV19,TRBJ1-1,NA,many,TGTGCCAGTAGTATTGTCTATGGGCGCCAAGGCACTGAAGCTTTCTTT,CASSIVYGRQGTEAFF
TRBV7-3,TRBJ2-5,NA,NA,TGTGCCAGCAGCCCTTTTCATGGAGGGGAGACCCAGTACTTC,CASSPFHGGETQYF
TRBV7-8,TRBJ1-2,NA,NA,TGTGTCAGCAGCTCCCGGGACCCATACTATGGCTACACCTTC,CVSSSRDPYYGYTF
TRBV28,TRBJ1-5,NA,many,TGTGCCAGCAGTTTCATCCAGGGGAGTTATAGCAATCAGCCCCAGCATTTT,CASSFIQGSYSNQPQHF
TRBV28,TRBJ1-3,NA,many,TGTGCCAGCAGTTCGCCGGGACAAGGTGGAAACACCATATATTTT,CASSSPGQGGNTIYF
TRBV7-2,TRBJ2-7,TRBD2,many,TGTGCCAGCAGCCCGGGACTAGCGGCCGCCTACGAGCAGTACTTC,CASSPGLAAAYEQYF